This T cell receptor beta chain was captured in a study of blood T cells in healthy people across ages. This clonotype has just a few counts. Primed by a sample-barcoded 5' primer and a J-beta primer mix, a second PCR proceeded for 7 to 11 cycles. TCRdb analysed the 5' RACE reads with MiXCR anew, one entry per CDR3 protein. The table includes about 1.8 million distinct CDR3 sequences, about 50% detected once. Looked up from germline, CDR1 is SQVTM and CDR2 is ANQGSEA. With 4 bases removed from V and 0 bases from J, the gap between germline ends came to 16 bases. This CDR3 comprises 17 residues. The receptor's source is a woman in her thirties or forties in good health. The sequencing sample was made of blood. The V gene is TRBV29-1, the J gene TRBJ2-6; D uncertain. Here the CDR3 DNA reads TGCAGCGTTGCCTTCGCACCCTGGAGCTCTGGGGCCAACGTCCTGACTTTC. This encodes CSVAFAPWSSGANVLTF.